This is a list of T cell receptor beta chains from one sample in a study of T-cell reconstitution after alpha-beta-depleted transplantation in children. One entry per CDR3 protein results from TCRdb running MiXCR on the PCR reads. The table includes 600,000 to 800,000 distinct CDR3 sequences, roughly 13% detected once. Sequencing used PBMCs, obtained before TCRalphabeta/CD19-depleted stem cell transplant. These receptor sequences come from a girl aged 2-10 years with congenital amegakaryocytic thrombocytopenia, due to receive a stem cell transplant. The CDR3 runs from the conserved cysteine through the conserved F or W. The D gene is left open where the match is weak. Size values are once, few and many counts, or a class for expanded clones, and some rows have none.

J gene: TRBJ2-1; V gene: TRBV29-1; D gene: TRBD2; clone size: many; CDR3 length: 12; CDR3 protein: CSVDGLGYEQFF; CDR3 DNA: TGCAGCGTTGACGGACTAGGTTATGAGCAGTTCTTC
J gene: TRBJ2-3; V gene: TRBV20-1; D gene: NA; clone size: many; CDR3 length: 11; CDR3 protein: CSGASADTQYF; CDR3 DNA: TGCAGTGGAGCTAGCGCCGATACGCAGTATTTT
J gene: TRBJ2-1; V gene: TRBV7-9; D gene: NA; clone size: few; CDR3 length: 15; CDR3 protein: CASSLQTESNREQFF; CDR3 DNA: TGTGCCAGCAGCCTCCAAACGGAATCAAACAGAGAGCAGTTCTTC
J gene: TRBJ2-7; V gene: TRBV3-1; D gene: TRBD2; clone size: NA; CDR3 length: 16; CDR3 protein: CASSQPRAGVSYEQYF; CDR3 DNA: TGTGCCAGCAGCCAACCAAGAGCGGGAGTGTCCTACGAGCAGTACTTC
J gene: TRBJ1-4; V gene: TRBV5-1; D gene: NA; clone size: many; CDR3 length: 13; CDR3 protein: CASSSANNEKLFF; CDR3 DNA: TGCGCCAGCAGCTCTGCAAATAATGAAAAACTGTTTTTT
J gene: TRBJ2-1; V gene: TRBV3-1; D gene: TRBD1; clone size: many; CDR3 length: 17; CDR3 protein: CASSPIRVGQGYNEQFF; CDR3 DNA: TGTGCCAGCAGCCCTATCCGGGTGGGACAGGGCTACAATGAGCAGTTCTTC
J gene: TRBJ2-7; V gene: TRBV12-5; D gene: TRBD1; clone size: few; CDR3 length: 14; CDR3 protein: CASGNPTGSYEQYF; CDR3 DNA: TGTGCTAGTGGCAACCCGACAGGGTCCTACGAGCAGTACTTC
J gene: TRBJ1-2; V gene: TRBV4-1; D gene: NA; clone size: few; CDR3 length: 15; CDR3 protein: CASSQASATRRGYTF; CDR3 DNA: TGCGCCAGCAGCCAAGCTTCGGCGACCCGGCGTGGCTACACCTTC
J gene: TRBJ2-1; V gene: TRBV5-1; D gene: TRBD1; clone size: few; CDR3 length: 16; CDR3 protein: CASSLVFGTGLNEQFF; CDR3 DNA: TGCGCCAGCAGCTTGGTATTTGGGACAGGCCTCAATGAGCAGTTCTTC
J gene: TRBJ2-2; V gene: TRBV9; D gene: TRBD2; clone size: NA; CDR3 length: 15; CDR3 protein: CASSGRGEGTGELFF; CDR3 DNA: TGTGCCAGCAGCGGACGGGGGGAGGGGACCGGGGAGCTGTTTTTT
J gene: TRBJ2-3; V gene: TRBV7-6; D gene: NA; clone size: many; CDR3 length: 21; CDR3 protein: CASSLASAALVGWRGTDTQYF; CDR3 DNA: TGTGCCAGCAGCTTAGCGTCGGCAGCGTTGGTTGGTTGGAGGGGGACAGATACGCAGTATTTT
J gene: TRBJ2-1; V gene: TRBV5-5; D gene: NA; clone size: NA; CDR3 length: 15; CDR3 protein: CASSLLVTTGNEQFF; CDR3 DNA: TGTGCCAGCAGCTTGTTGGTAACAACAGGGAATGAGCAGTTCTTC
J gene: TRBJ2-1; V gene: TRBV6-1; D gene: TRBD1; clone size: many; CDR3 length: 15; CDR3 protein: CASLVGSGTGDEQFF; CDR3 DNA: TGTGCCAGCTTGGTTGGGTCTGGGACAGGGGACGAGCAGTTCTTC
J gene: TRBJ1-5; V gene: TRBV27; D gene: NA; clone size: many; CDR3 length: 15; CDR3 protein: CASSRKNSPNQPQHF; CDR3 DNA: TGTGCCAGCAGTCGCAAGAACTCCCCCAATCAGCCCCAGCATTTT
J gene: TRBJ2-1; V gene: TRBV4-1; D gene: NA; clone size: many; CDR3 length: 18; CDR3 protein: CASSQRAATRPNWYEQFF; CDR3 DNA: TGCGCCAGCAGCCAAAGGGCCGCGACTAGACCTAATTGGTATGAGCAGTTCTTC
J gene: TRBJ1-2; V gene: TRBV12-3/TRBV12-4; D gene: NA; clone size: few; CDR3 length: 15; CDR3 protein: CASSLPGLGDYGYTF; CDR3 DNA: TGTGCCAGCAGTCTCCCAGGCCTCGGAGACTATGGCTACACCTTC
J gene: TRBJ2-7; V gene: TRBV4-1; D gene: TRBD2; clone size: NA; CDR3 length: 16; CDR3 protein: CASSQLAPGLVYEQYF; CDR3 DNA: TGCGCCAGCAGCCAATTGGCCCCGGGACTAGTCTACGAGCAGTACTTC
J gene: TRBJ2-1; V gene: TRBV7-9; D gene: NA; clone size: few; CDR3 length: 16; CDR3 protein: CASSFEDYTGLNEQFF; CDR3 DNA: TGTGCCAGCAGCTTCGAAGATTACACTGGCCTCAATGAGCAGTTCTTC
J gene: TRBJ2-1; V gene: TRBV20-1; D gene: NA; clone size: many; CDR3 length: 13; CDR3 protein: CSASADSYNEQFF; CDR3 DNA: TGCAGTGCTAGCGCGGACTCCTACAATGAGCAGTTCTTC
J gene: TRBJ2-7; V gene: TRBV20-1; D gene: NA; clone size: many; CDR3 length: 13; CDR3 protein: CSVRREVFDEQYF; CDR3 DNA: TGCAGTGTTAGAAGGGAGGTTTTTGACGAGCAGTACTTC
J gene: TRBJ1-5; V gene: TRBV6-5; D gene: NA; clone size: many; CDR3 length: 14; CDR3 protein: CASSYDSFNQPQHF; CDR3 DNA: TGTGCCAGCAGTTACGACAGCTTCAATCAGCCCCAGCATTTT
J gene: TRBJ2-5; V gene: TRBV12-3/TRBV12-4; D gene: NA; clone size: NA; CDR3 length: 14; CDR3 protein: CASSLKGPQETQYF; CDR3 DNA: TGTGCCAGCAGTTTAAAGGGTCCCCAAGAGACCCAGTACTTC
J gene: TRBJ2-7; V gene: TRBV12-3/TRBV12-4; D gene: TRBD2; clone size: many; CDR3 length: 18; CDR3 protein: CASSLGVGLAGVRYEQYF; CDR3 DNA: TGTGCCAGCAGTTTGGGTGTGGGACTAGCGGGAGTAAGGTACGAGCAGTACTTC
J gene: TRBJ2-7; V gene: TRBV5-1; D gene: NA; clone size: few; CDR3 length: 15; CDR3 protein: CASSLESGRLDEQYF; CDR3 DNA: TGCGCCAGCAGCTTGGAGTCAGGAAGGTTGGACGAGCAGTACTTC
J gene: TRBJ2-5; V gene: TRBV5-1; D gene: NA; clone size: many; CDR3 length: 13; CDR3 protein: CASSYGTQETQYF; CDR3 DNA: TGCGCCAGCAGTTACGGGACGCAAGAGACCCAGTACTTC
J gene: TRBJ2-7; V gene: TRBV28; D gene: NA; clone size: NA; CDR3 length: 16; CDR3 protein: CASSLFAGSPTYEQYF; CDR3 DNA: TGTGCCAGCAGTTTATTCGCGGGGAGCCCAACCTACGAGCAGTACTTC
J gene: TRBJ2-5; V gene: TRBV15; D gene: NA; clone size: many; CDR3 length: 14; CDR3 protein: CATSRDPLLETQYF; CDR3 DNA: TGTGCCACCAGCAGAGATCCGCTTCTGGAGACCCAGTACTTC
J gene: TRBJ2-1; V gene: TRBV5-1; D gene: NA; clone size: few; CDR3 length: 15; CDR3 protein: CASSPPGLREHEQFF; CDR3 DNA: TGCGCCAGCAGCCCACCGGGACTCCGGGAGCATGAGCAGTTCTTC